The TCR beta chain under discussion was sequenced for a study of blood T cell repertoires in COVID-19. Trimming cost V 5 bases and J 0 bases; bases outside gene matches: 12. Germline V lookup: CDR1 MGHRA, CDR2 YSYEKL. CDR3 length: 18 residues. Profiling relied on immunoSEQ multiplex PCR, and the TCRdb table lists in-frame clones only, not all of them. Here the sample spans 13,000 or so clones, over 80% being singletons. The V call is TRBV4-1, the J call TRBJ1-4; 7 bases agree with TRBD1. This receptor was identified in a middle-aged man with active or convalescent COVID-19. Sequenced sample: peripheral blood. CDR3 DNA sequence: TGCGCCAGCAGCTTAGGCCACAGGGGCGGCCCAACTAATGAAAAACTGTTTTTT. Translated, it gives CASSLGHRGGPTNEKLFF.